A single sample is the source of the 25 T cell receptor beta chains below, sequenced in a study of T-cell memory formation after mild COVID-19. From the 5' RACE reads, TCRdb called clonotypes with MiXCR, one entry per CDR3 protein. The data contain about 290,000 distinct CDR3 sequences, less than 20% of them singletons. The sequencing sample was made of PBMCs or a T cell subset sorted from them (not recorded which). The receptors were sampled from a man younger than 35 who had mild COVID-19 (a few samples of this study predate the infection). Cell type and time point are not known.

This clonotype was seen a handful of times. This chain uses TRBV7-9 with TRBJ1-1; no firm D call. Per germline, CDR1 SEHNR and CDR2 FQNEAQ (reference sequence). Trimming shortened V by 5 bases and J by 4 bases, and 11 bases separated the two germline ends. The CDR3 covers 13 residues. The CDR3 DNA is TGTGCCAGCAGCCCCCAGATGGGCACTGAAGCTTTCTTT. This translates into CASSPQMGTEAFF.

The CDR3 DNA follows: TGTGCCAGCAGCTTAGGGCTAGCGGGGACGTCGGGGGAGCTGTTTTTT. Protein: CASSLGLAGTSGELFF. V and J are TRBV7-2 and TRBJ2-2; 9 bases match TRBD2. Trimming cost V 1 base and J 8 bases; bases outside gene matches: 8. Germline CDR1 and CDR2: SGHTA and FQGNSA. The CDR3 runs 16 residues.

This clonotype was counted a few times. V is TRBV5-1 and J is TRBJ1-3; D might be TRBD1 (5 bases). Germline CDR1 reads SGHRS; CDR2 reads YFSETQ. This CDR3 comprises 14 residues. Trimming removed 4 bases from V and 4 bases from J, with 12 bases in between. CDR3 region: CASSRDSNGNTIYF. The CDR3 DNA sequence: TGCGCCAGCAGCCGTGACAGTAACGGAAACACCATATATTTT.

The chain joins TRBV28 to TRBJ1-1; possibly TRBD1 for D (5 bases). Germline V gives CDR1 MDHEN, CDR2 SYDVKM. The CDR3 is made up of 15 amino acids. V lost 1 base and J 6 bases, leaving 15 bases between the germline ends. In nucleotides, the CDR3 is TGTGCCAGCAGTTTATTGTCAGGGAGAGGCCCTGAAGCTTTCTTT. Its protein is CASSLLSGRGPEAFF.

The V gene is TRBV7-9, the J gene TRBJ2-3; 14 positions match TRBD2. With 5 bases clipped from V and 5 bases from J, the junction kept 12 bases outside the gene matches. Germline V gives CDR1 SEHNR, CDR2 FQNEAQ (reference sequence). CDR3 size: 18 residues. Here the CDR3 reads CASSPSRLAGGRRDTQYF. CDR3 in DNA: TGTGCCAGCAGCCCTAGTAGACTAGCGGGGGGGCGTAGAGATACGCAGTATTTT.

This chain joins TRBV7-9 and TRBJ2-5; tentative D call: TRBD1 (6 bases). V was trimmed by 3 bases and J by 2 bases, leaving 10 bases between them. Germline V CDR1 and CDR2: SEHNR, FQNEAQ (reference sequence). The length of the CDR3 is 14 residues. CDR3 sequence: CASSLGHRQETQYF. For the CDR3, the DNA is TGTGCCAGCAGCTTGGGACATCGACAAGAGACCCAGTACTTC.

The gene calls are TRBV7-8 and TRBJ1-3, with D unclear. CDR3 length equals 14 residues. V shed 0 bases and J shed 3 bases, with 6 bases lying between them. Germline CDR1 SGHVS, CDR2 FQNEAQ. This CDR3 reads CASSLAILGNTIYF. CDR3 DNA: TGTGCCAGCAGCTTAGCGATTCTTGGAAACACCATATATTTT.

This clonotype occurred a few times. J is TRBJ1-6 and V is TRBV7-9; perhaps TRBD1 as D (5 bases). CDR3 size: 15 residues. The germline CDR1 and CDR2 sequences are SEHNR and FQNEAQ (reference sequence). V lost 4 bases and J lost 8, with 15 bases in between. The DNA of the CDR3 is TGTGCCAGCAGCTCCTCCGGGACGTATGATTCACCCCTCCACTTT. This translates into CASSSSGTYDSPLHF. Full variable domain (remainder filled in from reference TRBV7-9 and TRBJ1-6): DTGVSQNPRHKITKRGQNVTFRCDPISEHNRLYWYRQTLGQGPEFLTYFQNEAQLEKSRLLSDRFSAERPKGSFSTLEIQRTEQGDSAMYLCASSSSGTYDSPLHFGNGTRLTVT.

This chain joins TRBV6-2 or TRBV6-3 and TRBJ2-3; 8 nucleotides agree with TRBD2. Trimming at V came to 2 bases and at J to 1 base, leaving 5 bases not matched to a gene. This CDR3 spans 16 amino acids. The V gene's germline CDR1 is MNHEY and CDR2 SVGEGT. The CDR3 DNA reads as TGTGCCAGCAGTTACGCGCGGGGGGCTCGCACAGATACGCAGTATTTT. The encoded protein is CASSYARGARTDTQYF.

This clonotype was found a few times. This sequence joins TRBV5-1 and TRBJ2-2; 8 nucleotides match TRBD1. The CDR3 is 15 amino acids. Trimming at V came to 0 bases and at J to 3 bases, leaving 1 base not matched to a gene. The germline V gene encodes CDR1 SGHRS and CDR2 YFSETQ. This chain's CDR3 is CASSLVRGHTGELFF. The CDR3 nucleotides read TGCGCCAGCAGCTTGGTCAGGGGGCACACCGGGGAGCTGTTTTTT.

The chain couples TRBV7-7 to TRBJ2-5; D is uncertain. Trimming took off 5 bases at V and 5 bases at J, with 15 bases between the two ends. Germline assignment: CDR1 SSHAT and CDR2 FNYEAQ (reference sequence). This CDR3 contains 14 residues. CDR3 amino acids: CASSPRGPAETQYF. DNA of the CDR3: TGTGCCAGCAGCCCTCGTGGGCCAGCCGAGACCCAGTACTTC.

The V and J genes are TRBV20-1 and TRBJ2-1; D may be TRBD1 (5 bases). The length of the CDR3 is 13 residues. V was trimmed by 4 bases and J by 3 bases, leaving 10 bases between them. Germline CDR1 DFQATT, CDR2 SNEGSKA (reference sequence). The CDR3 region has the DNA TGCAGTGCTAACCCGGACAACTACAATGAGCAGTTCTTC. Its translation: CSANPDNYNEQFF.

This clonotype was seen a few times. The rearrangement uses TRBV5-5 and TRBJ2-2; 8 positions agree with TRBD1. CDR3 length: 14 amino acids. Germline V lookup: CDR1 SGHKS, CDR2 YYEKEE (reference sequence). V lost 4 bases, J lost 7 bases, and 6 bases stayed unmatched. The DNA of the CDR3 is TGTGCCAGCAGCCCCCAGGGGGCGGGCGGGGAGCTGTTTTTT. Its translation is CASSPQGAGGELFF.

This sequence joins TRBV4-3 and TRBJ2-7; D is unclear. The V gene lost 0 bases and the J gene lost 2 bases, with 8 bases spanning the gap. The CDR3 totals 14 residues. CDR1 LGHNA and CDR2 YSLEER come from the germline V gene. In DNA, the CDR3 is TGCGCCAGCAGCCAAGACAGGACCGCCTACGAGCAGTACGTC. Amino acids: CASSQDRTAYEQYV.

The V and J genes are TRBV27 and TRBJ1-2, with a weak D call TRBD1 (6 bases). CDR1 is MNHEY and CDR2 is SMNVEV in the germline V gene (reference sequence). Trimming shortened V by 2 bases and J by 4 bases, and 20 bases separated the two germline ends. This CDR3 comprises 17 residues. The CDR3 loop is CASSLVWARGSSYGYTF. CDR3 bases: TGTGCCAGCAGTTTAGTTTGGGCCAGGGGTTCATCCTATGGCTACACCTTC.

This chain joins TRBV6-6 and TRBJ2-4; tentative D call: TRBD2 (6 bases). CDR1 is MNHNY, CDR2 SVGAGI, per germline (reference sequence). This CDR3 spans 17 amino acids. Trimming took off 4 bases at V and 9 bases at J, with 25 bases between the two ends. The chain's CDR3 is CASSSHGGEGFGGIQYF. CDR3 DNA: TGTGCCAGCAGTTCCCACGGTGGGGAAGGGTTCGGGGGCATTCAGTACTTC.

The chain carries TRBV12-3 or TRBV12-4 and TRBJ2-3; D is undetermined. The CDR3 totals 14 residues. V was trimmed by 6 bases and J by 3 bases, leaving 13 bases between them. The CDR3 loop is CASRTEGRTDTQYF. CDR3 nucleotides: TGTGCCAGCAGAACCGAAGGGCGAACAGATACGCAGTATTTT.

The rearrangement joins TRBV12-3 or TRBV12-4 to TRBJ2-1; D uncertain. The CDR3 length is 11 residues. The V end lost 2 bases, the J end lost 9 bases, and 5 bases lay between the germline ends. The CDR3 region is CASSLSAEQFF. The CDR3 DNA follows: TGTGCCAGCAGTTTATCAGCTGAGCAGTTCTTC.

The J gene is TRBJ2-5, the V gene TRBV28, with D perhaps assigned TRBD1 or TRBD2 (6 bases each). Per germline, CDR1 MDHEN and CDR2 SYDVKM. With 2 bases removed from V and 2 bases from J, the gap between germline ends came to 12 bases. The CDR3 runs to 15 residues. As DNA, the CDR3 is TGTGCCAGCAGTTTAGGGGGGCGCCAGCAAGAGACCCAGTACTTC. Its protein product is CASSLGGRQQETQYF.

This clonotype was seen more than once but under ten times. The V gene is TRBV6-2 or TRBV6-3, the J gene TRBJ1-5; perhaps TRBD1 as D (6 bases). V lost 8 bases and J lost 5, with 16 bases in between. The germline V gene has CDR1 MNHEY and CDR2 SVGEGT. The CDR3 runs to 14 residues. DNA of the CDR3: TGTGCCAGCCGGGCCCCGGGGGGCCATCAGCCCCAGCATTTT. This translates into CASRAPGGHQPQHF.

The V gene is TRBV4-3, the J gene TRBJ2-3; D not resolved. Germline values: CDR1 LGHNA, CDR2 YSLEER. The CDR3 has 14 amino acids. Trimming stripped 0 bases from V and 5 bases from J, with 9 bases between. CDR3 loop: CASSQEPSRDTQYF. CDR3 bases: TGCGCCAGCAGCCAAGAGCCCTCAAGAGATACGCAGTATTTT.

This clonotype was seen repeatedly, ten times or more. This chain uses TRBV7-2 with TRBJ2-5; 8 nucleotides align to TRBD2. From germline, CDR1 is SGHTA and CDR2 FQGNSA. The CDR3 has 12 amino acids. With V trimmed by 5 bases and J by 10 bases, 6 bases remained unmatched. The CDR3 nucleotides are TGTGCCAGCAGCCCAGCAGGGACTAGCCAGTACTTC. Translating it yields CASSPAGTSQYF.

This clonotype is a singleton in its sample. The V and J genes are TRBV18 and TRBJ2-5; 8 bases agree with TRBD1. J lost 3 bases, V lost 6 bases, and 6 bases had no gene match. The length of the CDR3 is 14 residues. The V gene's germline CDR1 is KGHSH and CDR2 LQKENI. Here the CDR3 reads CASSFMTGEETQYF. CDR3 DNA sequence: TGTGCCAGCTCGTTCATGACAGGGGAAGAGACCCAGTACTTC.

The V and J genes are TRBV20-1 and TRBJ1-2; D call uncertain. V shed 1 base and J shed 1 base, with 10 bases lying between them. The CDR3 sequence is 14 residues long. CDR1 is DFQATT, CDR2 SNEGSKA, per germline (reference sequence). CDR3 amino acids: CSARGRVLNYGYTF. CDR3 DNA sequence: TGCAGTGCTAGAGGTCGCGTACTTAACTATGGCTACACCTTC.

This clonotype was seen ten or more times. J is TRBJ2-7 and V is TRBV6-2 or TRBV6-3; the D is unclear. Per the germline V gene, CDR1 is MNHEY and CDR2 is SVGEGT. The CDR3 has 17 residues. Trimming pared 6 bases from V and 1 base from J, leaving 22 bases between. CDR3 sequence: CASSPRRNMLESYEQYV. CDR3 sequence (DNA): TGTGCCAGCAGCCCCCGACGTAATATGTTGGAGTCCTACGAGCAGTACGTC.